This TCR beta chain stems from a study of CD4 and CD8 cells across lung adenocarcinoma regions. A single record per CDR3 protein comes from TCRdb applying MiXCR to the PCR reads. Of 13,000 or so distinct CDR3 sequences listed, under 75% are singletons. Trimming took 5 bases from V and 11 from J, leaving 27 bases between them. From germline, CDR1 is MNHNS and CDR2 SASEGT. The CDR3 sequence is 16 residues long. Localized lung adenocarcinoma, a non-small cell lung cancer, affected the donors. The specimen sequenced was CD8+ T cells from the margin of a lung tumor. This chain joins TRBV6-1 and TRBJ2-5, with D perhaps matching TRBD1 or TRBD2 (5 bases each). The origin of this receptor is a female donor with lung adenocarcinoma. The CD4 and CD8 labels of this study may be unreliable. As DNA, the CDR3 is TGTGCCAGCAGTCCCACGGGGCACCCAGCCACAGATATTCAGTACTTC. Its protein product is CASSPTGHPATDIQYF.